This paragraph covers one T cell receptor (beta chain) sequence. The sample is drawn from a study of regulatory T cells in long-lasting Graves disease. Study summary: Antithyroid drugs had been given to newly diagnosed Graves' patients for under 3 months.

Researchers made TCR beta libraries by using iRepertoire HTBI primers and running Arm-PCR on CDR3 regions. Via MiXCR, TCRdb re-called the multiplex PCR reads, giving one row per CDR3 protein. Of 400,000 to 550,000 distinct CDR3 sequences in the sample, 14% to 15% were seen once. The time point is: newly diagnosed GD, antithyroid drugs for less than 3 months. Isolated PBMC RNA provided the starting material for the TCR library. Investigators report Graves' disease was diagnosed under American Thyroid Association guidelines. These data also formed part of another study, on T cells in Graves' hyperthyroidism and ophthalmopathy. That source notes: Carried out on the TCR CDR3, a first-round RT-PCR used the HTBI primer set.

Sample: peripheral blood mononuclear cells (PBMCs), taken at new diagnosis, from a patient treated with antithyroid drugs. The sequence was obtained from a woman in her 30s with Graves disease.

CDR3: CASKVGGSPNNEQFF. In DNA form, the CDR3 reads TGTGCCAGCAAAGTTGGCGGGAGTCCCAACAATGAGCAGTTCTTC. This chain connects TRBV2 to TRBJ2-1, with 7 bases matching TRBD2. The germline V gene encodes CDR1 SNHLY and CDR2 FYNNEI. The ends lost 7 bases at V and 5 bases at J; junction bases unmatched: 11. This CDR3 region has 15 residues. The whole variable domain, filled in from reference TRBV2 and TRBJ2-1, reads EPEVTQTPSHQVTQMGQEVILRCVPISNHLYFYWYRQILGQKVEFLVSFYNNEISEKSEIFDDQFSVERPDGSNFTLKIRSTKLEDSAMYFCASKVGGSPNNEQFFGPGTRLTVL.